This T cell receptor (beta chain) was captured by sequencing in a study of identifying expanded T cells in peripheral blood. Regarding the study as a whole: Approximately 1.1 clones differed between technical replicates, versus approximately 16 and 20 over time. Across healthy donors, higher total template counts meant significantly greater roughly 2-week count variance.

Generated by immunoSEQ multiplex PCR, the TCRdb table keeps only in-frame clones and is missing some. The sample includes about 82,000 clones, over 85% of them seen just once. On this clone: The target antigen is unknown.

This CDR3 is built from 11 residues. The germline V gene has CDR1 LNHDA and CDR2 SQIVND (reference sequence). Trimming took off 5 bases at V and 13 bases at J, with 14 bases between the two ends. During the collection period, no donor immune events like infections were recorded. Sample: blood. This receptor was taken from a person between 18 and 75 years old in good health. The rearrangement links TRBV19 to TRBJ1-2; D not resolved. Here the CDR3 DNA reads TGTGCCAGTAGTTTCTCCCAATCCGCCACCTTC. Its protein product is CASSFSQSATF. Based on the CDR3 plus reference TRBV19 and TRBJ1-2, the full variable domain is DGGITQSPKYLFRKEGQNVTLSCEQNLNHDAMYWYRQDPGQGLRLIYYSQIVNDFQKGDIAEGYSVSREKKESFPLTVTSAQKNPTAFYLCASSFSQSATFGSGTRLTVV.